The 24 T cell receptor beta chains in this list originate from one sample, sequenced in a study of blood T cell repertoires in COVID-19. Assay: immunoSEQ multiplex PCR; the TCRdb copy retains only in-frame clones and omits some. The sample holds about 90,000 clones, around 88% seen once. Sequencing was carried out using peripheral blood. The receptors derive from a man of 80 years or more with active or convalescent COVID-19.

This clone was picked up one time. The chain combines TRBV6-4 with TRBJ1-2, with a weak D call TRBD1 (6 bases). This CDR3 spans 15 amino acids. The ends were cut back, 0 bases at V and 7 bases at J, with 15 bases in the middle. CDR1 and CDR2 (germline): MRHNA, SNTAGT. This chain's CDR3 is CASSDSGQFSSGYTF. The CDR3 DNA sequence: TGTGCCAGCAGTGACTCCGGACAGTTTAGCTCTGGCTACACCTTC.

The V gene is TRBV11-2, the J gene TRBJ1-1, with D possibly being TRBD1 (6 bases). V lost 5 bases and J 1 base, leaving 14 bases between the germline ends. The CDR3 is 15 amino acids. Germline CDR1 is SGHAT and CDR2 is FQNNGV. The chain's CDR3 is CASSVNQGQNTEAFF. The CDR3 nucleotides are TGTGCCAGCAGCGTTAACCAGGGACAGAACACTGAAGCTTTCTTT.

The J gene is TRBJ1-2, the V gene TRBV19; D may be TRBD1 (5 bases). Trimming took off 5 bases at V and 7 bases at J, with 26 bases between the two ends. Per the germline V gene, CDR1 is LNHDA and CDR2 is SQIVND (reference sequence). The length of the CDR3 is 17 residues. CDR3 protein: CASSDSSTGTQRGGYTF. The CDR3 DNA is TGTGCCAGTAGTGATAGTTCGACCGGGACTCAAAGGGGTGGCTACACCTTC.

This rearrangement joins TRBV13 to TRBJ2-5; TRBD2 might be the D (5 bases). V was cut by 4 bases and J by 4 bases, with 16 bases left in between. CDR3 size: 15 residues. Germline-derived CDR1 and CDR2 are PRHDT and FYEKMQ (reference sequence). This chain's CDR3 is CASSSRSGPGETQYF. In DNA form, the CDR3 reads TGTGCCAGCAGCTCTCGAAGCGGACCGGGAGAGACCCAGTACTTC.

The chain recombines TRBV4-2 with TRBJ2-3; D is uncertain. The CDR3 totals 16 residues. V was pared by 4 bases and J by 2 bases, with 16 bases between. The germline CDR1 and CDR2 sequences are LGHNA and YNFKEQ. CDR3 loop: CASSPRLSPNTDTQYF. Here the CDR3 DNA reads TGTGCCAGCAGCCCACGACTCTCGCCTAACACAGATACGCAGTATTTT.

CDR3 residues: CASSSFGSQETQYF. The CDR3 DNA reads TGCGCCAGCAGCTCATTTGGGAGCCAGGAGACCCAGTACTTC. The chain links TRBV5-1 to TRBJ2-5, with D possibly being TRBD2 (5 bases). CDR1 and CDR2 (germline): SGHRS, YFSETQ. The V end lost 3 bases, the J end lost 5 bases, and 14 bases lay between the germline ends. The length of the CDR3 is 14 residues.

V is TRBV6-5 and J is TRBJ1-2; D not certain. The CDR3 runs 14 residues. V was shortened by 6 bases and J by 4 bases, with 15 bases between the two germline ends. Germline V lookup: CDR1 MNHEY, CDR2 SVGAGI. The CDR3 DNA is TGTGCCAGCAGCCGACTAGTTGTAGGCTATGGCTACACCTTC. Residues: CASSRLVVGYGYTF.

The rearrangement joins TRBV29-1 to TRBJ1-2, with D possibly TRBD1 on 5 matching bases. The CDR3 is 12 amino acids. Looked up from germline, CDR1 is SQVTM and CDR2 is ANQGSEA. V shed 4 bases and J shed 3 bases, with 9 bases lying between them. The CDR3 spells CSVVRGDYGYTF. CDR3 DNA: TGCAGCGTTGTTAGGGGCGACTATGGCTACACCTTC.

The V and J genes are TRBV6-1 and TRBJ2-1; D not certain. The CDR3 has 15 amino acids. Looked up from germline, CDR1 is MNHNS and CDR2 is SASEGT. V lost 1 base, J lost 9 bases, and 16 bases lay in between. CDR3 region: CASSEGPRGGAEQFF. Here the CDR3 DNA reads TGTGCCAGCAGTGAAGGCCCGCGCGGCGGCGCTGAGCAGTTCTTC.

This clone was observed a single time. This chain uses TRBV5-1 with TRBJ2-1, with 8 bases aligning to TRBD1. This CDR3 spans 14 amino acids. The V segment lost 2 bases and the J segment 6 bases; nucleotides outside the gene matches: 4. Germline V lookup: CDR1 SGHRS, CDR2 YFSETQ. In DNA, the CDR3 is TGCGCCAGCAGCTTAGGACAGGGCTCCAATGAGCAGTTCTTC. Protein sequence: CASSLGQGSNEQFF.

The gene calls are TRBV7-2 and TRBJ1-1, with 8 bases lining up with TRBD1. The CDR3 runs 15 residues. Trimming took 1 base from V and 1 from J; bases not matched to a gene: 2. The germline gives CDR1 SGHTA, CDR2 FQGNSA. As DNA, the CDR3 is TGTGCCAGCAGCTTAGTCGGGACAGGGAACACTGAAGCTTTCTTT. It encodes CASSLVGTGNTEAFF.

This clone appeared a few times. The V gene is TRBV7-2, the J gene TRBJ1-5; maybe TRBD1 (5 bases). The CDR3 contains 16 residues. Germline lookup yields CDR1 SGHTA and CDR2 FQGNSA. Trimming removed 4 bases at V and 0 bases at J, with 13 bases between. CDR3 nucleotides: TGTGCCAGCAGCTCCTTCGTGGGGCTTAGCAATCAGCCCCAGCATTTT. It yields the protein CASSSFVGLSNQPQHF.

The chain has TRBV6-2 or TRBV6-3 and TRBJ1-4; D might be TRBD1 (5 bases). Trimming pared 5 bases from V and 6 bases from J, leaving 10 bases between. Germline V CDR1 and CDR2: MNHEY, SVGEGT. The CDR3 runs 13 residues. CDR3 bases: TGTGCCAGCAGTCCGGACAATTATGAAAAACTGTTTTTT. Its translation is CASSPDNYEKLFF.

The V and J genes are TRBV4-2 and TRBJ2-1; TRBD2 agrees at 8 bases. The CDR3 loop spans 15 amino acids. Trimming at V came to 4 bases and at J to 7 bases, leaving 9 bases not matched to a gene. CDR1 LGHNA and CDR2 YNFKEQ come from the germline V gene. Here the CDR3 DNA reads TGTGCCAGCAGCCCGGCGGGGGGCGGGAGAAATGAGCAGTTCTTC. It yields the protein CASSPAGGGRNEQFF.

This sequence joins TRBV11-2 and TRBJ2-7; 10 bases map to TRBD2. CDR1 and CDR2 (germline): SGHAT, FQNNGV. V gave up 1 base and J gave up 4 bases; unmatched junction bases: 10. The CDR3 runs to 17 residues. CDR3 sequence reads: CASSLVSSGGSLYEQYF. The CDR3 DNA is TGTGCCAGCAGCTTAGTTAGTAGCGGGGGGTCACTTTACGAGCAGTACTTC.

This clone has only one observation. This chain joins TRBV19 and TRBJ2-1, with 9 bases fitting TRBD2. The CDR3 is 15 residues long. With V trimmed by 4 bases and J by 7 bases, 8 bases remained unmatched. Germline loops: CDR1 LNHDA, CDR2 SQIVND (reference sequence). The CDR3: CASSTLALAGNEQFF. CDR3 DNA sequence: TGTGCCAGTAGTACCTTAGCACTAGCGGGTAATGAGCAGTTCTTC.

The rearrangement uses TRBV19 and TRBJ1-5; D gene unclear. The CDR3 spans 13 residues. V lost 3 bases, J lost 11 bases, and 14 bases lay in between. The V gene's germline CDR1 is LNHDA and CDR2 SQIVND (reference sequence). The CDR3, as DNA: TGTGCCAGTAGTATTGCGGGATCTTGGGCCCAGCATTTT. Residues: CASSIAGSWAQHF.

The chain has TRBV25-1 and TRBJ2-1; D remains ambiguous. Per the germline V gene, CDR1 is MGHDK and CDR2 is SYGVNS. V was trimmed by 1 base and J by 7 bases, leaving 5 bases between them. The length of the CDR3 is 12 residues. This CDR3 is CASSESRNEQFF. Here the CDR3 DNA reads TGTGCCAGCAGTGAATCCAGGAATGAGCAGTTCTTC.

The rearrangement joins TRBV7-2 to TRBJ1-2, with D unclear. CDR3 length equals 14 residues. Trimming removed 0 bases at V and 4 bases at J, with 9 bases between. Germline-derived CDR1 and CDR2 are SGHTA and FQGNSA. The CDR3 nucleotides read TGTGCCAGCAGCTTAGCCTTGGGCCTCTATGGCTACACCTTC. Translation: CASSLALGLYGYTF.

The chain has TRBV2 and TRBJ2-2; possible D gene TRBD2, 5 bases. CDR3 length: 12 amino acids. Trimming took 8 bases from V and 5 from J, leaving 9 bases between them. The germline CDR1 and CDR2 sequences are SNHLY and FYNNEI. The CDR3 coding sequence is TGTGCCAGCGGGAGTGAGACCGGGGAGCTGTTTTTT. It translates to CASGSETGELFF.

The chain carries TRBV5-1 and TRBJ1-4; 7 nucleotides align to TRBD1. CDR1 and CDR2 (germline): SGHRS, YFSETQ. The CDR3 is 15 residues long. J was trimmed by 3 bases and V by 4 bases; bases with no gene match: 6. DNA of the CDR3: TGCGCCAGCAGCGCCGGGACAGCCTCTAATGAAAAACTGTTTTTT. This encodes CASSAGTASNEKLFF.

This chain connects TRBV19 to TRBJ2-2; D is perhaps TRBD1 (5 bases). Looked up from germline, CDR1 is LNHDA and CDR2 is SQIVND (reference sequence). The length of the CDR3 is 15 residues. Trimming removed 5 bases at V and 5 bases at J, with 15 bases between. The CDR3: CASSLGQGGTGELFF. CDR3 DNA: TGTGCCAGTAGTCTTGGGCAGGGTGGGACCGGGGAGCTGTTTTTT.

The chain links TRBV12-3 or TRBV12-4 to TRBJ1-5; D gene ambiguous. The CDR3 totals 12 residues. The ends were cut back, 7 bases at V and 6 bases at J, with 10 bases in the middle. The CDR3 coding sequence is TGTGCCAGCACCCTTCCGGGTCAGCCCCAGCATTTT. Translating gives CASTLPGQPQHF.

J is TRBJ2-7 and V is TRBV27; 7 bases match TRBD2. Per the germline V gene, CDR1 is MNHEY and CDR2 is SMNVEV (reference sequence). J gave up 6 bases and V 4 bases, and 0 bases lay outside the gene matches. This CDR3 has 11 amino acids. CDR3 loop: CASSWGGEQYF. The CDR3 DNA reads TGTGCCAGCAGTTGGGGGGGCGAGCAGTACTTC.